The 8 T cell receptor beta chains in this list originate from one sample, sequenced in a study of beta chain features in type 1 diabetes. As every portion of the isolated RNA was reverse transcribed, the sequencing read expressed TCRB transcripts. The assay was immunoSEQ multiplex PCR, and TCRdb's table has in-frame clones only and misses some. This sample has a few hundred thousand clones, with about 14% found just once. The sequenced sample consisted of naive CD4+ T cells from blood. The origin of the receptors is a man aged 30 to 39 in good health.

A few counts support this clone. The rearrangement joins TRBV6-5 to TRBJ2-5, with 8 bases lining up with TRBD1. V lost 0 bases to trimming and J lost 5 bases; unmatched junction nucleotides: 8. The CDR3 consists of 16 residues. In germline, CDR1 is MNHEY, CDR2 SVGAGI. CDR3 residues: CASSYSGQGRGETQYF. CDR3 bases: TGTGCCAGCAGTTACTCCGGACAGGGCCGCGGGGAGACCCAGTACTTC.

This clone was found a few times. V gene TRBV7-8 combines with J gene TRBJ2-3, with D possibly being TRBD2 (6 bases). The V end lost 2 bases, the J end lost 2 bases, and 8 bases lay between the germline ends. Germline V CDR1 and CDR2: SGHVS, FQNEAQ. The CDR3 is 14 amino acids. The CDR3 protein is CASSLTGDTDTQYF. The CDR3 DNA follows: TGTGCCAGCAGCTTAACGGGGGACACAGATACGCAGTATTTT.

The V gene is TRBV14, the J gene TRBJ2-3, with D possibly being TRBD2 (6 bases). Trimming took 4 bases from V and 3 from J, leaving 11 bases between them. This CDR3 contains 14 residues. The V gene's germline CDR1 is SGHDN and CDR2 FVKESK. CDR3 amino acids: CASSRDFITDTQYF. In DNA form, the CDR3 reads TGTGCCAGCAGCCGGGACTTTATTACAGATACGCAGTATTTT.

A few counts support this clone. The chain combines TRBV14 with TRBJ1-1; a weak D match, TRBD1 (6 bases). Germline V gene sequence: CDR1 SGHDN, CDR2 FVKESK. The ends were cut back, 4 bases at V and 3 bases at J, with 15 bases in the middle. The CDR3 has 15 residues. The CDR3 DNA is TGTGCCAGCAGCCCCGGACCAGGGGTGGACACTGAAGCTTTCTTT. Its translation: CASSPGPGVDTEAFF.

CDR3 sequence: CASSSGTAINEKLFF. CDR3 nucleotide sequence: TGTGCCAGCAGCTCGGGGACAGCCATTAATGAAAAACTGTTTTTT. The chain uses TRBV7-9 and TRBJ1-4, with 7 bases matching TRBD1. This CDR3 contains 15 residues. Germline trimming cut 4 bases from V and 4 bases from J; bases unmatched to any gene: 6. CDR1 is SEHNR and CDR2 is FQNEAQ in the germline V gene (reference sequence).

The J gene is TRBJ1-1, the V gene TRBV27; no firm D call. CDR1 and CDR2 (germline): MNHEY, SMNVEV (reference sequence). Trimming pared 4 bases from V and 3 bases from J, leaving 12 bases between. The CDR3 sequence is 14 residues long. CDR3 region: CASSSTAWDTEAFF. CDR3 DNA: TGTGCCAGCAGTTCAACCGCCTGGGACACTGAAGCTTTCTTT.

Here the CDR3 reads CSASAVRTQYF. CDR3 DNA sequence: TGCAGTGCTAGCGCAGTACGGACGCAGTATTTT. The V gene is TRBV20-1, the J gene TRBJ2-3; D call uncertain. The CDR3 contains 11 residues. Germline values: CDR1 DFQATT, CDR2 SNEGSKA (reference sequence). The germline V and J ends were trimmed by 3 bases and 9 bases, with 10 bases remaining between them.

This chain links TRBV4-1 with TRBJ2-7; TRBD1 matches 7 bases. The germline CDR1 and CDR2 sequences are MGHRA and YSYEKL. The trim removed 8 bases at V and 0 bases at J, leaving 10 bases unmatched. CDR3 length: 15 residues. The CDR3 DNA reads TGCGCCAGCGGACTGGACAGGTCGAGCTCCTACGAGCAGTACGTC. Amino acid sequence: CASGLDRSSSYEQYV.